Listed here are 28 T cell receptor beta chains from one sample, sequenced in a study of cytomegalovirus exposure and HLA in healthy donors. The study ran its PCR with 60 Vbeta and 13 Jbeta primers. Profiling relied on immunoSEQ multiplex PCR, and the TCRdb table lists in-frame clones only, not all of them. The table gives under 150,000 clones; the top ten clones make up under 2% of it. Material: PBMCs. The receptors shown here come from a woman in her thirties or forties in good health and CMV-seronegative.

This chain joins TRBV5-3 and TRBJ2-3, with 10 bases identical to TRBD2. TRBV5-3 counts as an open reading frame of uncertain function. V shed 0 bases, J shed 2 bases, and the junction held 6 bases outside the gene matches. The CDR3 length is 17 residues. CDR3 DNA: TGTGCCAGAAGCTTGGTGGCTAGCGGGGGATCCACAGATACGCAGTATTTT. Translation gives CARSLVASGGSTDTQYF.

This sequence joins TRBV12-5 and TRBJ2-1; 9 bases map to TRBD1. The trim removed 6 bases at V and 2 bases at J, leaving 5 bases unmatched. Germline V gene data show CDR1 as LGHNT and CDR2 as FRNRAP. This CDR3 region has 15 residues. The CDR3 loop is CASGPGTGPYNEQFF. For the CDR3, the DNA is TGTGCTAGTGGACCCGGGACAGGGCCCTACAATGAGCAGTTCTTC.

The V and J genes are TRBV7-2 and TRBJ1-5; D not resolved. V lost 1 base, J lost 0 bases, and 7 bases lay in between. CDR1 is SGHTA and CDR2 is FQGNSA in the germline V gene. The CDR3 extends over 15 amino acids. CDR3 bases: TGTGCCAGCAGCTTAGGTCAGCGTAGCAATCAGCCCCAGCATTTT. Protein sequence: CASSLGQRSNQPQHF.

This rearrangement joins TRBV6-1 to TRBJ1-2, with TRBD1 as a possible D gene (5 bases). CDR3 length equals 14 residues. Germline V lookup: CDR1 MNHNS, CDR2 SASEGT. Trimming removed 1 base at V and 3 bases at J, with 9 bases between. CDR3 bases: TGTGCCAGCAGTGAAGTGGGGGGGGACTATGGCTACACCTTC. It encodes CASSEVGGDYGYTF.

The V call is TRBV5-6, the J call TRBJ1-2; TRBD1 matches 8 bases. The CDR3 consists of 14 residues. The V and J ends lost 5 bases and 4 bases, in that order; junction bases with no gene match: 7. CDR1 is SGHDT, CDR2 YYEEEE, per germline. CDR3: CASRDDRGAYGYTF. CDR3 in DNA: TGTGCCAGCAGGGACGACAGGGGCGCCTATGGCTACACCTTC.

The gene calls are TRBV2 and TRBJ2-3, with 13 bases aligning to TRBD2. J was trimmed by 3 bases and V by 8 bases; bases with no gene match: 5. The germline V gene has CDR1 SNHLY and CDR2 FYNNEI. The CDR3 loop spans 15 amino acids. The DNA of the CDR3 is TGTGCCAGCCGTAGACTAGCGGGGGGAACAGATACGCAGTATTTT. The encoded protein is CASRRLAGGTDTQYF.

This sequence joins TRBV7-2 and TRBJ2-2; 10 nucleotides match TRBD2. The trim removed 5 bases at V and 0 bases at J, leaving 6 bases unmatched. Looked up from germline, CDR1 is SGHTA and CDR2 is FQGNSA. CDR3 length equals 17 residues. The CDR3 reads CASSPLAGVSNTGELFF. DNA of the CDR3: TGTGCCAGCAGCCCCCTAGCGGGGGTATCGAACACCGGGGAGCTGTTTTTT.

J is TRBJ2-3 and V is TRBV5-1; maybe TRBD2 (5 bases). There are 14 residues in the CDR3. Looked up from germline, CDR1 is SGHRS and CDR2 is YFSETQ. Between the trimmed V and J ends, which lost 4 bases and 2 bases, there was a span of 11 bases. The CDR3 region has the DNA TGCGCCAGCAGCCGTTCGGGAACCACAGATACGCAGTATTTT. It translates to CASSRSGTTDTQYF.

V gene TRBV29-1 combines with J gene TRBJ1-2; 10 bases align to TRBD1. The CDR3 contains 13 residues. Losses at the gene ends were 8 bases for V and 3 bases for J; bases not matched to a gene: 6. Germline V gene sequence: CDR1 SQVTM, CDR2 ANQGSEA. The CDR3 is CSIRDRGYYGYTF. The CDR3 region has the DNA TGCAGCATACGGGACAGGGGATACTATGGCTACACCTTC.

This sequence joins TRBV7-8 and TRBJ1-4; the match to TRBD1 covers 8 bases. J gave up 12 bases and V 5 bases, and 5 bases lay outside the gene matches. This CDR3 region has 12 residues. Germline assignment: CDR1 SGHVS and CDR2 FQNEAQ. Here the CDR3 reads CASSIGQGELFF. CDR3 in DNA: TGTGCCAGCAGCATCGGACAGGGAGAACTGTTTTTT.

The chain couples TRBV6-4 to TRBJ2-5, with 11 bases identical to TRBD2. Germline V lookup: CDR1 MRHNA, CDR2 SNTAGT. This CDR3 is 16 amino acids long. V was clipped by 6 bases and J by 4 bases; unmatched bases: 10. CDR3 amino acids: CASRLYSLAGVETQYF. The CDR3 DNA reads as TGTGCCAGCAGACTCTACTCACTAGCGGGGGTAGAGACCCAGTACTTC.

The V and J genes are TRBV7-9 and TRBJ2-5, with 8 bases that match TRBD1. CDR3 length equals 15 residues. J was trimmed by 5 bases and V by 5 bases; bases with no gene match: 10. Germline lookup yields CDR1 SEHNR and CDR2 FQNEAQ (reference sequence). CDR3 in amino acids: CASSPRTGLFETQYF. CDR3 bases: TGTGCCAGCAGCCCTAGGACAGGGTTGTTTGAGACCCAGTACTTC.

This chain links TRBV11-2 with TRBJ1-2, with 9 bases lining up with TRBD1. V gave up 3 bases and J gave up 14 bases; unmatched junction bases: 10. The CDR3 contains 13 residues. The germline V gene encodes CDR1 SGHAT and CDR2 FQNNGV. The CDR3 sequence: CASSFTGTGHLTF. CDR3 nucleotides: TGTGCCAGCAGCTTCACCGGGACAGGGCACCTAACCTTC.

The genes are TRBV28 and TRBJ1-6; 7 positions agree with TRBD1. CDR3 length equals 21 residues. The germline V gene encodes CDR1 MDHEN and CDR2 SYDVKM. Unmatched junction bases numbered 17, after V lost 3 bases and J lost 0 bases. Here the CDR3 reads CASSFGPQLTGKSSYNSPLHF. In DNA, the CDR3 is TGTGCCAGCAGTTTCGGCCCTCAACTGACAGGGAAGAGCTCCTATAATTCACCCCTCCACTTT.

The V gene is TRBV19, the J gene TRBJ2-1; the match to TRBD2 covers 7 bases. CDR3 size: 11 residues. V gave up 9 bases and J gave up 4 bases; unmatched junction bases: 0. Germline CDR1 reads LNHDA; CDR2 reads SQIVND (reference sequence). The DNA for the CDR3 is TGTGCCAGCGGGGGGTACAATGAGCAGTTCTTC. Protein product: CASGGYNEQFF. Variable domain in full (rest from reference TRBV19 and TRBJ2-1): DGGITQSPKYLFRKEGQNVTLSCEQNLNHDAMYWYRQDPGQGLRLIYYSQIVNDFQKGDIAEGYSVSREKKESFPLTVTSAQKNPTAFYLCASGGYNEQFFGPGTRLTVL.

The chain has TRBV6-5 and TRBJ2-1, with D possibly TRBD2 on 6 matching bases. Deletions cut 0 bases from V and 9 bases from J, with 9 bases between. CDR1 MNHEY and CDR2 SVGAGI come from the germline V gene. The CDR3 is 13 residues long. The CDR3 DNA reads TGTGCCAGCAGTTACTCAGGGCGGGGTGAGCAGTTCTTC. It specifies CASSYSGRGEQFF.

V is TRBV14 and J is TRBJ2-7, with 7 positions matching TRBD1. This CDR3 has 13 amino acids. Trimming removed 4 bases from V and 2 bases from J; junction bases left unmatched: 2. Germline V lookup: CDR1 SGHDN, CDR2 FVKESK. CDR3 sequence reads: CASSLGTAYEQYV. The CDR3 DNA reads TGTGCCAGCAGCCTGGGGACAGCCTACGAGCAGTACGTC.

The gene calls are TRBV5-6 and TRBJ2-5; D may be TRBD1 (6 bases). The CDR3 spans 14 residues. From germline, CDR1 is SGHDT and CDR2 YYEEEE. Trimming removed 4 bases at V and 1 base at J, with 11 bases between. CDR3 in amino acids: CASSTGTSQETQYF. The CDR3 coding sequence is TGTGCCAGCAGCACCGGGACAAGCCAAGAGACCCAGTACTTC. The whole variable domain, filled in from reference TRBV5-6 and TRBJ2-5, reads DAGVTQSPTHLIKTRGQQVTLRCSPKSGHDTVSWYQQALGQGPQFIFQYYEEEERQRGNFPDRFSGHQFPNYSSELNVNALLLGDSALYLCASSTGTSQETQYFGPGTRLLVL.

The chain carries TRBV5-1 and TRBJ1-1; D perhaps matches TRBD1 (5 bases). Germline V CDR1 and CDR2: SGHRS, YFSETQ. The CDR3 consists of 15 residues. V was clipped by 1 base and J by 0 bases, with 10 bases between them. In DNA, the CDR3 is TGCGCCAGCAGCTTGAGTTGGGGGGTGAACACTGAAGCTTTCTTT. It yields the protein CASSLSWGVNTEAFF.

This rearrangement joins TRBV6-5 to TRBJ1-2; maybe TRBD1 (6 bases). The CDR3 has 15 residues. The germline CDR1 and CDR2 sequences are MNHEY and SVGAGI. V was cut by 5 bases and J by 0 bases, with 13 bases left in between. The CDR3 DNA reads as TGTGCCAGCAGTACCCCCAGGGGAGCTAACTATGGCTACACCTTC. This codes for CASSTPRGANYGYTF.

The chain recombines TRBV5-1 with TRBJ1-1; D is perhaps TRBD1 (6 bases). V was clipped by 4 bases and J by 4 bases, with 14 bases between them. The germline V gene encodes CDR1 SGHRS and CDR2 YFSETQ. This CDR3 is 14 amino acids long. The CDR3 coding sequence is TGCGCCAGCAGCAGTGGACAGAAACGCACTGAAGCTTTCTTT. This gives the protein CASSSGQKRTEAFF.

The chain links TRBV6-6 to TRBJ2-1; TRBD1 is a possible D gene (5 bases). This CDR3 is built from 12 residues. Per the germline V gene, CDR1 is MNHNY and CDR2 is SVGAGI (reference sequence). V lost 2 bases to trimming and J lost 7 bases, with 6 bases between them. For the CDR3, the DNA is TGTGCCAGCAGTTACGGGGCGAATGAGCAGTTCTTC. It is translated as CASSYGANEQFF.

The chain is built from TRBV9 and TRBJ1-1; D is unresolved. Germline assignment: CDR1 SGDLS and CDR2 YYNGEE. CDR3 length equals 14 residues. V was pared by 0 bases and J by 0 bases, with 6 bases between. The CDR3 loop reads CASSVAPLNTEAFF. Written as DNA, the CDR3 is TGTGCCAGCAGCGTAGCTCCCTTGAACACTGAAGCTTTCTTT.

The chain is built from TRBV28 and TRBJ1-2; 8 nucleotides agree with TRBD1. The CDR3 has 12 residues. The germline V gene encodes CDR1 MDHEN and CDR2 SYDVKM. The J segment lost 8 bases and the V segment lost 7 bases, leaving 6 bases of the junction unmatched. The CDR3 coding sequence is TGTGCCAGCAACCAGGGGGCTAGCGGCTACACCTTC. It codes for CASNQGASGYTF.

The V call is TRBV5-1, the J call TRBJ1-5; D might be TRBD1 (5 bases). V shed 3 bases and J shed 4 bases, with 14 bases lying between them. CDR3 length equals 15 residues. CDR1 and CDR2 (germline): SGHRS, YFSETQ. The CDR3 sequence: CASSWGPGGNQPQHF. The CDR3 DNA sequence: TGCGCCAGCAGCTGGGGCCCCGGTGGGAATCAGCCCCAGCATTTT.

The chain's CDR3 is CASSPLGGGSYGYTF. CDR3 nucleotides: TGCGCCAGCAGCCCCCTGGGCGGGGGGAGCTATGGCTACACCTTC. The J gene is TRBJ1-2, the V gene TRBV4-3; D might be TRBD1 (5 bases). Germline-derived CDR1 and CDR2 are LGHNA and YSLEER. V dropped 4 bases and J dropped 4 bases, with 16 bases sitting between them. The CDR3 has 15 residues.

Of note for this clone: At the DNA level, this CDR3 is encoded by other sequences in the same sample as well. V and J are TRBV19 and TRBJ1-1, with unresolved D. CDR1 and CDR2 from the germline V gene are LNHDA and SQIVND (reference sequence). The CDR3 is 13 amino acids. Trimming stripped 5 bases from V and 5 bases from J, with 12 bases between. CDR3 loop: CASSAGERTEAFF. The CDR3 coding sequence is TGTGCCAGTAGTGCGGGTGAGAGGACTGAAGCTTTCTTT.

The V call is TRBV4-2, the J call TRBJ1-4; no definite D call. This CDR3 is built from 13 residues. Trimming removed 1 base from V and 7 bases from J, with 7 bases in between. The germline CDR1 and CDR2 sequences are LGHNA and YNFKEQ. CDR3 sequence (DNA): TGTGCCAGCAGCCAAGGCGGGATTGAAAAACTGTTTTTT. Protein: CASSQGGIEKLFF.